A selection of T cell receptor beta chains follows, all from one sample in a study of regulatory T cells in long-lasting Graves disease. One entry per CDR3 protein, called by TCRdb with MiXCR from the multiplex PCR reads. The sample includes 400,000 to 550,000 distinct CDR3 sequences, more than 13% of them seen just once. These data were likewise used in another study, on T cells in Graves' hyperthyroidism and ophthalmopathy.

The sequences come from peripheral blood mononuclear cells (PBMCs), collected at new diagnosis, from a patient treated with antithyroid drugs. These receptors were obtained from a woman aged 25-40 years with Graves disease. CDR3s include the opening cysteine and the closing phenylalanine or tryptophan. A D gene is named only where the DNA matches it firmly. Clone size appears in some rows only: once, few, many, or a class for an expanded clone.

abundance	v_gene	j_gene	d_gene	len	CDR3nt	CDR3aa
.	TRBV7-3	TRBJ2-7	.	15	TGTGCCAGCAGCTTAAGAGGCGACAGCCTTTACGAGCAGTACTTC	CASSLRGDSLYEQYF
.	TRBV20-1	TRBJ2-5	TRBD2	16	TGCAGTGCTAGAGATCCTGGACTAGCGGGAGTATGGGAGCAGTACTTC	CSARDPGLAGVWEQYF
.	TRBV29-1	TRBJ2-1	TRBD2	15	TGCAGCGTAGCTCAATTAGTGATAGCGGGCAATGAGCAGTTCTTC	CSVAQLVIAGNEQFF
many	TRBV18	TRBJ1-1	.	16	TGTGCCAGCTCACCAATCTTTCGGACAGCGAACACTGAAGCTTTCTTT	CASSPIFRTANTEAFF
many	TRBV3-1	TRBJ2-1	.	14	TGTGCCAGCAGCCAACCCGGGGCAAAAAATGAGCAGTTCTTC	CASSQPGAKNEQFF
few	TRBV7-9	TRBJ2-5	.	13	TGTGCCACCCCGGACCTCGCCGGGGGGACCCAGTACTTC	CATPDLAGGTQYF
many	TRBV2	TRBJ1-2	.	13	TGTGCCAGCAGTGAAGATGAACATCATGGCTACACCTTC	CASSEDEHHGYTF
many	TRBV3-1	TRBJ2-7	.	18	TGTGCCAGCAGCCAAGGCCCTCCTACAGGGAGCCAAATCCCCGAGCAGTACTTC	CASSQGPPTGSQIPEQYF
.	TRBV24-1	TRBJ2-7	TRBD2	14	TGTGCCACCAGTGCTAGCGGGAGTTCCTACGAGCAGTACTTC	CATSASGSSYEQYF
.	TRBV18	TRBJ2-1	.	13	TGTGCCAGCTCACCGAATGGTGGTTACGAGCAGTTCTTC	CASSPNGGYEQFF
many	TRBV24-1	TRBJ1-1	.	13	TGTGCCACCAGTGCAGGGACCTACACTGAAGCTTTCTTT	CATSAGTYTEAFF
once	TRBV12-3/TRBV12-4	TRBJ1-3	.	14	TGTGCCAGCGGTCTCAGTGTGACTGGAAACACCATATATTTT	CASGLSVTGNTIYF
few	TRBV4-2	TRBJ1-6	.	16	TGTGCCAGCAGCCACCCCCGGGGGGGAGAGTTGGCACCCCTCCACTTT	CASSHPRGGELAPLHF
few	TRBV4-2	TRBJ1-1	.	16	TGTGCCAGCAGCCAAGTTCCGGGGCTGGTAGACACTGAAGCTTTCTTT	CASSQVPGLVDTEAFF
many	TRBV20-1	TRBJ2-1	.	14	TGCAGTGCTAGTGGGGAAGGGTGGCGAAATGAGCAGTTCTTC	CSASGEGWRNEQFF
many	TRBV12-3/TRBV12-4	TRBJ2-1	TRBD2	14	TGTGCCAGCAGACCTTTTGCGGGAGTGCATGAGCAGTTCTTC	CASRPFAGVHEQFF
.	TRBV18	TRBJ1-2	TRBD1	15	TGTGCCAGCTCACCACGGGACAGGGCGAACTATGGCTACACCTTC	CASSPRDRANYGYTF
many	TRBV12-3/TRBV12-4	TRBJ2-7	.	12	TGTGCCAGCACAGGGTCTCGCTACGAGCAGTACTTC	CASTGSRYEQYF
.	TRBV28	TRBJ2-1	.	13	TGTGCCAGCAATATACAGGGTTTCCATGAGCAGTTCTTC	CASNIQGFHEQFF
many	TRBV30	TRBJ1-6	.	12	TGTGCCTGGCGGGTCGTCGGTTCACCCCTCCACTTT	CAWRVVGSPLHF
.	TRBV15	TRBJ2-7	TRBD2	19	TGTGCCACCAGCAGAGAGTCGGGACTAGCGGGGCCCGCTCCATACGAGCAGTACTTC	CATSRESGLAGPAPYEQYF
many	TRBV6-9	TRBJ2-7	.	13	TGTGCCAGCAGTTACACTGGGAGGGGGGAAAAGTACTTC	CASSYTGRGEKYF
many	TRBV4-1	TRBJ1-2	TRBD1	14	TGCGCCAGCCGTACCGGGACAGGGGTAGATGGCTACACCTTC	CASRTGTGVDGYTF
many	TRBV11-2	TRBJ2-5	TRBD2	17	TGTGCCAGCAGCTTAGGCCAGGGAGCGGGAGTATCAGAGACCCAGTACTTC	CASSLGQGAGVSETQYF
few	TRBV20-1	TRBJ1-3	TRBD1	16	TGCAGTGCTAGCCGTTTGTTCGAGGGGGCTGAAAACACCATATATTTT	CSASRLFEGAENTIYF
few	TRBV19	TRBJ2-6	.	15	TGTGCCAGTAGTATAGATCATTCTGGGGCCAACGTCCTGACTTTC	CASSIDHSGANVLTF
many	TRBV30	TRBJ2-1	.	13	TGTGCCTGGAGTGTCTCCATTTACAATGAGCAGTTCTTC	CAWSVSIYNEQFF
few	TRBV9	TRBJ2-1	TRBD2	19	TGTGCCAGCAGCGTAGGGGGAGGTACTTTAGCGGGAGGTTACAATGAGCAGTTCTTC	CASSVGGGTLAGGYNEQFF
many	TRBV7-9	TRBJ2-7	.	16	TGTGCCAGCAGCTTAGGGGGTTTACTAAGAGCCTACGAGCAGTACTTC	CASSLGGLLRAYEQYF
many	TRBV7-7	TRBJ2-1	TRBD2	14	TGTGCCAGCAGCTTAGTGGCGGGAGTTAATGAGCAGTTCTTC	CASSLVAGVNEQFF
once	TRBV5-1	TRBJ1-1	TRBD1	15	TGCGCCAGCAGCTTGGGTGACAGGGGGCTTACTGAAGCTTTCTTT	CASSLGDRGLTEAFF
few	TRBV4-1	TRBJ2-1	TRBD2	15	TGCGCCAGCAGCCTGGGTGGCGGGAGGGCCCATGAGCAGTTCTTC	CASSLGGGRAHEQFF
few	TRBV11-3	TRBJ2-1	.	15	TGTGCCAGCAGCTTAGATTTCCAGGGCTACAATGAGCAGTTCTTC	CASSLDFQGYNEQFF
many	TRBV28	TRBJ1-5	.	15	TGTGCCAGCAGTACACAGGGTTATAGCAATCAGCCCCAGCATTTT	CASSTQGYSNQPQHF
many	TRBV27	TRBJ1-5	.	15	TGTGCCAGCAGTGCAATAGGGAATAGCAATCAGCCCCAGCATTTT	CASSAIGNSNQPQHF
.	TRBV29-1	TRBJ1-1	TRBD1	12	TGCAGCGCCGTACGACAGGGTTGGACAGCTTTCTTT	CSAVRQGWTAFF
.	TRBV12-3/TRBV12-4	TRBJ2-1	TRBD2	14	TGTGCCAGCAGGACTAGCGGGGCCTACAATGAGCAGTTCTTC	CASRTSGAYNEQFF
.	TRBV19	TRBJ2-1	TRBD1	17	TGTGCCAGTAGTGCCTTTCACGGGACAGCGTCCTACAATGAGCAGTTCTTC	CASSAFHGTASYNEQFF
.	TRBV5-4	TRBJ1-4	.	13	TGTGCCAGCCTTACCGGACCCAATGAAAAACTGTTTTTT	CASLTGPNEKLFF
.	TRBV24-1	TRBJ2-1	.	15	TGTGCCACCAGTGATTTGCTACAGGAGATCGATGAGCAGTTCTTC	CATSDLLQEIDEQFF
.	TRBV7-9	TRBJ2-3	TRBD2	18	TGTGCCAGCAGATCAGGGACTAGCGGGAGGAAAAGCACAGATACGCAGTATTTT	CASRSGTSGRKSTDTQYF
many	TRBV5-1	TRBJ2-1	.	11	TGCGCCAGCACGTCTAGTAATGAGCAGTTCTTC	CASTSSNEQFF
.	TRBV15	TRBJ2-7	.	13	TGTGCCACCCGGGACATAGGATCGGCGGAGCAGTACTTC	CATRDIGSAEQYF
many	TRBV7-3	TRBJ2-2	.	15	TGTGCCAGCAGCCCCTCAGGGTCGCACACCGGGGAGCTGTTTTTT	CASSPSGSHTGELFF
few	TRBV7-3	TRBJ2-1	.	15	TGTGCCAGCAGCCCTCGAGGGGGGCGCGCCAATGAGCAGTTCTTC	CASSPRGGRANEQFF
many	TRBV12-3/TRBV12-4	TRBJ1-2	TRBD1	14	TGTGCCAGCAGTCGTACAGGGGGCGGGAATGGCTACACCTTC	CASSRTGGGNGYTF
.	TRBV9	TRBJ2-1	TRBD2	12	TGTGCCAGCAGCGTGGGGTCGGGGGGGCAGTTCTTC	CASSVGSGGQFF
many	TRBV11-2	TRBJ2-1	.	10	TGTGCCAGCCAAGGCTATGAGCAGTTCTTC	CASQGYEQFF
many	TRBV11-3	TRBJ2-1	.	16	TGTGCCAGCAGCTCCCAGAACCTAGGTACCAAAAATGAGCAGTTCTTC	CASSSQNLGTKNEQFF
many	TRBV20-1	TRBJ1-2	TRBD1	13	TGCAGTGCTAGGGGGGGACAGTTCTATGGCTACACCTTC	CSARGGQFYGYTF
.	TRBV6-1	TRBJ2-3	TRBD2	15	TGTGCCAGCAGGGGGGGACTAGCTGGTACAGATACGCAGTATTTT	CASRGGLAGTDTQYF
.	TRBV29-1	TRBJ2-5	TRBD1	13	TGCAGCGTTGGGACAGGGTGGGGAGAGACCCAGTACTTC	CSVGTGWGETQYF
many	TRBV28	TRBJ2-1	.	17	TGTGCCAGCAGTTCCGGAGTAACTCTCAGCTCCTACAATGAGCAGTTCTTC	CASSSGVTLSSYNEQFF